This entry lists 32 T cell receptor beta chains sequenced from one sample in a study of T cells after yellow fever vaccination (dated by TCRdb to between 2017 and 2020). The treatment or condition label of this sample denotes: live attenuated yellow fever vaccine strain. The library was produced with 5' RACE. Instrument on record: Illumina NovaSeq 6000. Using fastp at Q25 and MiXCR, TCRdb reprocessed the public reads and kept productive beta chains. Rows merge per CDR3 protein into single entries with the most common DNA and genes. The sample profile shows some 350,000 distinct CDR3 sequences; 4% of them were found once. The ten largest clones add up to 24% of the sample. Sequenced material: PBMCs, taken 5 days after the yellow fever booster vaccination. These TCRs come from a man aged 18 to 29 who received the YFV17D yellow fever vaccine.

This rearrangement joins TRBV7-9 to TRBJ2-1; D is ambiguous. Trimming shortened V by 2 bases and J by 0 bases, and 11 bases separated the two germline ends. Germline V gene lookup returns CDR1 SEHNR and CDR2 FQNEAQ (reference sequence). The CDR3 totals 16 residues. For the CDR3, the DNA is TGTGCCAGCAGCTTACACGATTCTAGCTCCTACAATGAGCAGTTCTTC. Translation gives CASSLHDSSSYNEQFF.

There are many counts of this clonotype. The CDR3 DNA reads TGTGCCAGCAGTTACTTCGGGTTGCCTGGAAACACCATATATTTT. It specifies CASSYFGLPGNTIYF. The chain employs TRBV6-5 and TRBJ1-3, with D hard to call. V gave up 1 base and J gave up 2 bases, with 9 bases separating them. CDR3 length equals 15 residues. Per the germline V gene, CDR1 is MNHEY and CDR2 is SVGAGI.

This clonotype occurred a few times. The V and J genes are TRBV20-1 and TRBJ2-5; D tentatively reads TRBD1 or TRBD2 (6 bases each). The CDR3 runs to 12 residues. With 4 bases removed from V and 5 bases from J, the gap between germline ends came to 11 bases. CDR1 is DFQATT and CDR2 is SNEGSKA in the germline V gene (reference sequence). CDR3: CSAKTGAETQYF. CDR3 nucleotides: TGCAGTGCTAAGACGGGGGCCGAGACCCAGTACTTC.

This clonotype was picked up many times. The CDR3 protein is CASSLEGPSTDTQYF. CDR3 nucleotides: TGTGCCAGCAGCTTAGAGGGCCCGAGCACAGATACGCAGTATTTT. The chain has TRBV7-2 and TRBJ2-3, with D unresolved. The V gene's germline CDR1 is SGHTA and CDR2 FQGNSA. There are 15 residues in the CDR3. Trimming cost V 1 base and J 0 bases, with 8 bases left between them.

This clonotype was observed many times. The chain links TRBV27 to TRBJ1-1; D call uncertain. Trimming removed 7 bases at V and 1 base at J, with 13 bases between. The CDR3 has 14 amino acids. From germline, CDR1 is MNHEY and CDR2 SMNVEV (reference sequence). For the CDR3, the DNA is TGTGCCAGCACCCTGACGAGTGCGAACACTGAAGCTTTCTTT. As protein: CASTLTSANTEAFF.

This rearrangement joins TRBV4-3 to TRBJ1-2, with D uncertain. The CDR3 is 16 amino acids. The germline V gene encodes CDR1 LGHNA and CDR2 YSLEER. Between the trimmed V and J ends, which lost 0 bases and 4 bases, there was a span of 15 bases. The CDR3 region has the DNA TGCGCCAGCAGCCAAGATTTTCGCCACAGAGCCTATGGCTACACCTTC. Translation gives CASSQDFRHRAYGYTF.

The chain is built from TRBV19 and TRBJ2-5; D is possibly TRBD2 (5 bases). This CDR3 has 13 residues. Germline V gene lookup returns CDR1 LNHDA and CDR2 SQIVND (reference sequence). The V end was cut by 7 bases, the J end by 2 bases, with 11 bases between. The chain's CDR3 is CASIGKTQETQYF. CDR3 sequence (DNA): TGTGCCAGTATCGGGAAAACACAAGAGACCCAGTACTTC.

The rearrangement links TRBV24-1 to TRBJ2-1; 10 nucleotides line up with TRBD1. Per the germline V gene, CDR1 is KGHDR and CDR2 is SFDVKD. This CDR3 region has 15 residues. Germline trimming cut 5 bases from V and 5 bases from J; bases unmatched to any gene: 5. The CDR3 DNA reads TGTGCCACCAGTGGTGGGGGGACAGGGGACAATGAGCAGTTCTTC. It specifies CATSGGGTGDNEQFF.

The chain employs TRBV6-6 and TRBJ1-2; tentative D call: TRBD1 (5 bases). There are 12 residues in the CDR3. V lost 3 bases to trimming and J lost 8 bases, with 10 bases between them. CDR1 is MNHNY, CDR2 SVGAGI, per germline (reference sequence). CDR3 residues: CASSYQGWGYTF. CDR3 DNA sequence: TGTGCCAGCAGTTATCAGGGCTGGGGCTACACCTTC.

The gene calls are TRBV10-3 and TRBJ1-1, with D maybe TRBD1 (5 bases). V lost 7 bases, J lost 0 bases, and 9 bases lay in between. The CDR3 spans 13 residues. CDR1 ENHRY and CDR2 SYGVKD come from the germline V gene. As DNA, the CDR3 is TGTGCCATCACGGAGGGGATGAACACTGAAGCTTTCTTT. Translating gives CAITEGMNTEAFF.

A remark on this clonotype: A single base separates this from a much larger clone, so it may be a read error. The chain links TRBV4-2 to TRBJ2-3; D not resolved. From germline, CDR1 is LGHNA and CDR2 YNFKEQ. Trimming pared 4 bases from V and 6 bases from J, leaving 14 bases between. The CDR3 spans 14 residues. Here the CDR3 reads CASSPSLELDTQYF. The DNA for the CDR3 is TGTGCCAGCAGCCCAAGCTTGGAACTGGATACGCAGTATTTT.

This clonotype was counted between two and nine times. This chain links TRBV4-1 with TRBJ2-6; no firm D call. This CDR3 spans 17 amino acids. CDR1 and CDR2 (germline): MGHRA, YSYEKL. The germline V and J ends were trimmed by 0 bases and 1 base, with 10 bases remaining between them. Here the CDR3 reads CASSQDQVLSGANVLTF. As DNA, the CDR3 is TGCGCCAGCAGCCAAGATCAAGTTTTATCTGGGGCCAACGTCCTGACTTTC.

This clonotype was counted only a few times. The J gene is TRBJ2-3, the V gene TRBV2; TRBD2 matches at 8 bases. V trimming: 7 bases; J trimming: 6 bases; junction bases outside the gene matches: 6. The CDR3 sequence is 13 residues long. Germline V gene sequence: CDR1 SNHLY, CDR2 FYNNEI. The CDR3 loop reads CASNAGGADTQYF. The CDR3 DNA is TGTGCCAGCAACGCGGGGGGAGCGGATACGCAGTATTTT.

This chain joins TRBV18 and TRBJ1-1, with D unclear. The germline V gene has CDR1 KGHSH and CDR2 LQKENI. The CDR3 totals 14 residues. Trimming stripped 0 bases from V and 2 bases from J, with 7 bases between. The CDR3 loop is CASSPPKPNTEAFF. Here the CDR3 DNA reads TGTGCCAGCTCACCACCGAAGCCAAACACTGAAGCTTTCTTT. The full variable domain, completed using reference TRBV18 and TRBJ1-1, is NAGVMQNPRHLVRRRGQEARLRCSPMKGHSHVYWYRQLPEEGLKFMVYLQKENIIDESGMPKERFSAEFPKEGPSILRIQQVVRGDSAAYFCASSPPKPNTEAFFGQGTRLTVV.

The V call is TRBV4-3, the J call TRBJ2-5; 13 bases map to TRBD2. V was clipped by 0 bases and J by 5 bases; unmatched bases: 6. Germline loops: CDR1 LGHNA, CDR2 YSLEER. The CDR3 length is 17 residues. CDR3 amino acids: CASSQETSGGAPETQYF. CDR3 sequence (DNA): TGCGCCAGCAGCCAAGAAACTAGCGGGGGGGCCCCGGAGACCCAGTACTTC.

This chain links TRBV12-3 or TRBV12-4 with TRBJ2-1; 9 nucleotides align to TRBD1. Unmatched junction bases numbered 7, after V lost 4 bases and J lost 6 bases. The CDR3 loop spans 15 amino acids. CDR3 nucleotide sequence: TGTGCCAGCAGTTCACCCTGGACAGGGGTCAATGAGCAGTTCTTC. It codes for CASSSPWTGVNEQFF.

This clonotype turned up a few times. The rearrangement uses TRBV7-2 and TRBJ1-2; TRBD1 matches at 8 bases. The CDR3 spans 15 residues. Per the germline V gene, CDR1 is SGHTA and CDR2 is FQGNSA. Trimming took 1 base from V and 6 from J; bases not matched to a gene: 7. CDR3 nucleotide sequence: TGTGCCAGCAGCTTAGTCGCCCAGGGGGCTCATGGCTACACCTTC. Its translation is CASSLVAQGAHGYTF. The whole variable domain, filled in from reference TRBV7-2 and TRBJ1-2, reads GAGVSQSPSNKVTEKGKDVELRCDPISGHTALYWYRQSLGQGLEFLIYFQGNSAPDKSGLPSDRFSAERTGGSVSTLTIQRTQQEDSAVYLCASSLVAQGAHGYTFGSGTRLTVV.

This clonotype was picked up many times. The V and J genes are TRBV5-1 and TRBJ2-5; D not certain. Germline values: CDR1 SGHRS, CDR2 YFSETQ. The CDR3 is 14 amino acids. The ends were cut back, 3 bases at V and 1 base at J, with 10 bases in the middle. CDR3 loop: CASSSLGSQETQYF. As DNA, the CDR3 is TGCGCCAGCAGCTCCCTAGGAAGCCAAGAGACCCAGTACTTC.

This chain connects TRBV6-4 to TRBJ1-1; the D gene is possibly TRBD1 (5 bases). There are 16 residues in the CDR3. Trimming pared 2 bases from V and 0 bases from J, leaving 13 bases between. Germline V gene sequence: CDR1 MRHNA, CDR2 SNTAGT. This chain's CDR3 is CASSDPLGDLNTEAFF. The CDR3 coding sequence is TGTGCCAGCAGTGACCCACTAGGGGATTTGAACACTGAAGCTTTCTTT.

The DNA of the CDR3 is TGCGCCAGCAGTGGCGTTGTGTCCTACAATGAGCAGTTCTTC. Amino acid sequence: CASSGVVSYNEQFF. The chain uses TRBV5-1 and TRBJ2-1, with unresolved D. Trimming removed 5 bases from V and 1 base from J, with 10 bases in between. Germline V gives CDR1 SGHRS, CDR2 YFSETQ. The CDR3 runs to 14 residues.

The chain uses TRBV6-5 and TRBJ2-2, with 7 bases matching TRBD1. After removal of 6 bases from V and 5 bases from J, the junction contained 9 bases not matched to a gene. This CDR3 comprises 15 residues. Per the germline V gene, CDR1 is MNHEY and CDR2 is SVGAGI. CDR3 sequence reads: CASRPGTASTGELFF. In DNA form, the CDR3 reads TGTGCCAGCAGACCAGGGACAGCGTCGACCGGGGAGCTGTTTTTT.

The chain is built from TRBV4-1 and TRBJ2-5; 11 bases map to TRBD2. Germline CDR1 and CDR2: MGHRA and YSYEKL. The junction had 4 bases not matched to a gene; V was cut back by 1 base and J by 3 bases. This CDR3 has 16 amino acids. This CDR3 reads CASSQVLAGGKETQYF. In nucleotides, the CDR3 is TGCGCCAGCAGCCAAGTTCTAGCGGGGGGAAAAGAGACCCAGTACTTC.

For the CDR3, the DNA is TGTGCCGTCGGACACGATCTCACGGAGACCCAGTACTTC. Amino acid sequence: CAVGHDLTETQYF. The chain recombines TRBV10-3 with TRBJ2-5; possible D gene TRBD1, 5 bases. The germline V gene has CDR1 ENHRY and CDR2 SYGVKD. Trimming removed 11 bases at V and 5 bases at J, with 18 bases between. This CDR3 is built from 13 residues.

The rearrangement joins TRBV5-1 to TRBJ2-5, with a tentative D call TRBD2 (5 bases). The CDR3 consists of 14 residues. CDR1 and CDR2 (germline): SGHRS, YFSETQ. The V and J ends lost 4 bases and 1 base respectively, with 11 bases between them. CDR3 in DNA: TGCGCCAGCAGCGCCTCCGGGGTCCAAGAGACCCAGTACTTC. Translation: CASSASGVQETQYF.

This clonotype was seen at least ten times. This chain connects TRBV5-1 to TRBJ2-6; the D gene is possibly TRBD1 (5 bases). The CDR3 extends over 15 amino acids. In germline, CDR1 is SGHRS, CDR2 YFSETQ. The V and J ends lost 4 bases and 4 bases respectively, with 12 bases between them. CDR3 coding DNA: TGCGCCAGCAGCGTGACAGCTCTCGGGGCCAACGTCCTGACTTTC. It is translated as CASSVTALGANVLTF.

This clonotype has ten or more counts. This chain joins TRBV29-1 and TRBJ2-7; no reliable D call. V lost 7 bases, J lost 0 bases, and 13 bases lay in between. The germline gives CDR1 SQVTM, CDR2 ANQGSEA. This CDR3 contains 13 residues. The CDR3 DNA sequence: TGCAGCGCCCAATTCAGGAGCTCCTACGAGCAGTACTTC. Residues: CSAQFRSSYEQYF.

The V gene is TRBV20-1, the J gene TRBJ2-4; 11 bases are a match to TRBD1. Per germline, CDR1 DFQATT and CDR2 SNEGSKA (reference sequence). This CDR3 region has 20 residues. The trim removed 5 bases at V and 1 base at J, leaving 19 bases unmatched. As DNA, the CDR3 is TGCAGTGCTTACCCAGGCGGCGGACAGGGGGCGATCGGTGCCAAAAACATTCAGTACTTC. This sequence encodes CSAYPGGGQGAIGAKNIQYF.

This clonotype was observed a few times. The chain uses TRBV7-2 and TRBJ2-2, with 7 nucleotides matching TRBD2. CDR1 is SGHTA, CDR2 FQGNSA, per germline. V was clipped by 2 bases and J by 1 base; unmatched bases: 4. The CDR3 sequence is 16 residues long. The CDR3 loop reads CASSLFASGNTGELFF. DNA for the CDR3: TGTGCCAGCAGCTTATTTGCTAGCGGGAACACCGGGGAGCTGTTTTTT.

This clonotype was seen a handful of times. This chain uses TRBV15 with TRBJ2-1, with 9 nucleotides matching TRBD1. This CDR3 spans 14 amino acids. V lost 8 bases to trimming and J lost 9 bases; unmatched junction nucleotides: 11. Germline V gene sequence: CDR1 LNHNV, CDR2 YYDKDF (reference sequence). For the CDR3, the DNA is TGTGCCACCGGGGACGGACAGGGGTCAAGTGAGCAGTTCTTC. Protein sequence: CATGDGQGSSEQFF.

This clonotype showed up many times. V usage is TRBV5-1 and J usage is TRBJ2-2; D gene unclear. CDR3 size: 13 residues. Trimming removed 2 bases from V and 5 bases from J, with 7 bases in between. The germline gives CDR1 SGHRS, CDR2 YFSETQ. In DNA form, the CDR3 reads TGCGCCAGCAGCTTTACGGTGACCGGGGAGCTGTTTTTT. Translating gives CASSFTVTGELFF.

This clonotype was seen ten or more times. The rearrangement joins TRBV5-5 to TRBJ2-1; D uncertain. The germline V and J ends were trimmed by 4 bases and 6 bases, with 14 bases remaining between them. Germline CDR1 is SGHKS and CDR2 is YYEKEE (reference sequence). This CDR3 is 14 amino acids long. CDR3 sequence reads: CASSPPDRLNEQFF. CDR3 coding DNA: TGTGCCAGCAGCCCCCCGGACCGCCTCAATGAGCAGTTCTTC.

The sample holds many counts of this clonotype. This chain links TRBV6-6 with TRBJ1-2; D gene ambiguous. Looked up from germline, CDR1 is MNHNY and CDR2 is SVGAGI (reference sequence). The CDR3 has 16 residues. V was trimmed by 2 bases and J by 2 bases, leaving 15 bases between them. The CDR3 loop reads CASSYQYRRENYGYTF. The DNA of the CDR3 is TGTGCCAGCAGTTACCAGTATCGACGGGAGAACTATGGCTACACCTTC.